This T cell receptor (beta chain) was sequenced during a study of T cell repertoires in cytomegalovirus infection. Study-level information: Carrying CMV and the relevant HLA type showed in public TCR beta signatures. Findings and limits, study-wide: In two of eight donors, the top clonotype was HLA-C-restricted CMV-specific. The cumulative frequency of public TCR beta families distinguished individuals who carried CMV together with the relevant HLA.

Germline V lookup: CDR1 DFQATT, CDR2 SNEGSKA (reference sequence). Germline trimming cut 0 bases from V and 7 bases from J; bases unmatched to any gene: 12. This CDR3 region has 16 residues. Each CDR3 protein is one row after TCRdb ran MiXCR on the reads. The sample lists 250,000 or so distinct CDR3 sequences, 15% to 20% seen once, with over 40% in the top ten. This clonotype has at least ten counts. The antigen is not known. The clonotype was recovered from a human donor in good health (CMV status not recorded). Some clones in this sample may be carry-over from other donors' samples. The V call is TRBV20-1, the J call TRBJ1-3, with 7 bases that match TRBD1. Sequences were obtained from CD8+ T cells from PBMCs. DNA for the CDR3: TGCAGTGCTAGAGAGCCCGGGACAGCTATTACTAACACCATATATTTT. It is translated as CSAREPGTAITNTIYF.